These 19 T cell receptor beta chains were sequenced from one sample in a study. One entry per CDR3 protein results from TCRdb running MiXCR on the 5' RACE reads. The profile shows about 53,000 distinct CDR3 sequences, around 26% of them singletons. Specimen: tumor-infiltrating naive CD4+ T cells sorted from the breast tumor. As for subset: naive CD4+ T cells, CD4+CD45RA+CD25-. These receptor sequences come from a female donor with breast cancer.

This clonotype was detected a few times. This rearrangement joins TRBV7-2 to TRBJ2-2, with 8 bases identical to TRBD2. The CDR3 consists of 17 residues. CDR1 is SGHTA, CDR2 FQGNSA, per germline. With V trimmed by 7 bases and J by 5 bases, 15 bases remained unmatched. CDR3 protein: CASTQLLTSVETGELFF. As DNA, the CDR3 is TGTGCCAGCACCCAACTTCTGACTAGCGTAGAGACCGGGGAGCTGTTTTTT.

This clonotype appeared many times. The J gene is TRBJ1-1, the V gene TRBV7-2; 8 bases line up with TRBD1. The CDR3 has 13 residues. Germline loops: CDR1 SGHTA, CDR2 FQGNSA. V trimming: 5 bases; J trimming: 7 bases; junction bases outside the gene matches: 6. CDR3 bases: TGTGCCAGCAGCGTAAGGACAGGGAATGAAGCTTTCTTT. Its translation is CASSVRTGNEAFF. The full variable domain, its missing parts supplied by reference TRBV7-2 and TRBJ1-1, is GAGVSQSPSNKVTEKGKDVELRCDPISGHTALYWYRQSLGQGLEFLIYFQGNSAPDKSGLPSDRFSAERTGGSVSTLTIQRTQQEDSAVYLCASSVRTGNEAFFGQGTRLTVV.

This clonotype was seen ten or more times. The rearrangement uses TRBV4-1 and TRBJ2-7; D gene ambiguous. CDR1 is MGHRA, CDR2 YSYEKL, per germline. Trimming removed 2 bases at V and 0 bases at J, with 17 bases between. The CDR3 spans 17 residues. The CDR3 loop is CASSQRAYIDSSYEQYF. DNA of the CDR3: TGCGCCAGCAGCCAAAGGGCTTATATCGATAGCTCCTACGAGCAGTACTTC.

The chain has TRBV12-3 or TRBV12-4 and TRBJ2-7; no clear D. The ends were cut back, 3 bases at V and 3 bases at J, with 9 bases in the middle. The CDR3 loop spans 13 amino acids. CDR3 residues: CASSFGLYYEQYF. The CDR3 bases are TGTGCCAGCAGTTTTGGGTTATACTACGAGCAGTACTTC.

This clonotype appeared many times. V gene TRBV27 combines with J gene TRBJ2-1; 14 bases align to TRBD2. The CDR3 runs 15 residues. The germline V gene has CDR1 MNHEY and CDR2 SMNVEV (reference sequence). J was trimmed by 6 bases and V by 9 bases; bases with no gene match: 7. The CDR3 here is CASSGLAGGINEQFF. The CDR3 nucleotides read TGTGCCAGTTCAGGACTAGCGGGAGGAATCAATGAGCAGTTCTTC.

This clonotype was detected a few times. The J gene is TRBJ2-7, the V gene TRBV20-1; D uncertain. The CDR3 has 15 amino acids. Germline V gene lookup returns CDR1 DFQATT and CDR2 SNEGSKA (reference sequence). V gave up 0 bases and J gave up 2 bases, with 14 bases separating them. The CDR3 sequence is CSARDPGRSPYEQYF. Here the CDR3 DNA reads TGCAGTGCTAGAGATCCCGGAAGGAGCCCCTACGAGCAGTACTTC.

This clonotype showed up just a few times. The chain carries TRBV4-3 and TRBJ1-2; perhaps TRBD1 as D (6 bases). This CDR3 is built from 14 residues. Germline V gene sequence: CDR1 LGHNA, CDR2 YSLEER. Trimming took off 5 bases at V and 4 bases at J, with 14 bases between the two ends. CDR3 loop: CASSSYREPYGYTF. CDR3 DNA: TGCGCCAGCAGCTCCTACAGGGAACCCTATGGCTACACCTTC.

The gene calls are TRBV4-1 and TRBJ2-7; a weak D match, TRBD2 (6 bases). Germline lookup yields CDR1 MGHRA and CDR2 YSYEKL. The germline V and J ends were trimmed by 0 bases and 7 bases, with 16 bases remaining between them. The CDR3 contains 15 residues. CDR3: CASSQERTTIGEQYF. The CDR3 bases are TGCGCCAGCAGCCAAGAGAGGACTACAATAGGTGAGCAGTACTTC.

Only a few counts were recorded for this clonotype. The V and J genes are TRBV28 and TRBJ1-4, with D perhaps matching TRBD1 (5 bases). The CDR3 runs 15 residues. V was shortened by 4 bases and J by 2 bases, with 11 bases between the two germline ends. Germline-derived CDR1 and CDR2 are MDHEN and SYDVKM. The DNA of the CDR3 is TGTGCCAGCAGTTCCCGGGGGGACACTAATGAAAAACTGTTTTTT. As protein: CASSSRGDTNEKLFF.

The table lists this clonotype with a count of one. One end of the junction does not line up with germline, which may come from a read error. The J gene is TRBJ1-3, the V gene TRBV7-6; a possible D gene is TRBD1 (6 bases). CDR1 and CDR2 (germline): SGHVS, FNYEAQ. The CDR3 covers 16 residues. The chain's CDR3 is CASSLESTGGGNTIYF. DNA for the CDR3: TGCGCCAGCAGCTTAGAGTCGACAGGCGGTGGAAACACCATATATTTT.

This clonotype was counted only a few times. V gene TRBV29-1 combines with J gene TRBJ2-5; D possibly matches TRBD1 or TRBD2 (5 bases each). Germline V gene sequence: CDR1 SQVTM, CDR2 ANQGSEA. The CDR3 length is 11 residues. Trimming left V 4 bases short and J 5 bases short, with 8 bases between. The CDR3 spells CSVGDGETQYF. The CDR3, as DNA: TGCAGCGTTGGGGACGGTGAGACCCAGTACTTC.

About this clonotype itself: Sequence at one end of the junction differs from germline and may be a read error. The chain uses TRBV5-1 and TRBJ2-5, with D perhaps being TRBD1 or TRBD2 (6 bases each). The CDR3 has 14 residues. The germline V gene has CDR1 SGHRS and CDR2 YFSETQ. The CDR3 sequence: CASSSRGTQGTQYF. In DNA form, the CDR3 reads TGCGCCAGCAGCTCTCGGGGGACACAAGGGACCCAGTACTTC.

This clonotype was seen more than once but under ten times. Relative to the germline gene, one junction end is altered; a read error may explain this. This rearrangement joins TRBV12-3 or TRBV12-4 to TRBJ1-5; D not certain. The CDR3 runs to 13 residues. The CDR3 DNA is TGTGCCAGCACCACTCCGATTTCCGGGCCCCAACATTTT. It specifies CASTTPISGPQHF.

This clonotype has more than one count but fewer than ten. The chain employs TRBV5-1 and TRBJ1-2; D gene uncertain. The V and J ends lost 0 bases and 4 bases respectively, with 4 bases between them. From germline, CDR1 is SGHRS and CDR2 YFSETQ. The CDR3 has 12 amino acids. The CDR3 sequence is CASSLDSYGYTF. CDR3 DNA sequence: TGCGCCAGCAGCTTGGATAGCTATGGCTACACCTTC.

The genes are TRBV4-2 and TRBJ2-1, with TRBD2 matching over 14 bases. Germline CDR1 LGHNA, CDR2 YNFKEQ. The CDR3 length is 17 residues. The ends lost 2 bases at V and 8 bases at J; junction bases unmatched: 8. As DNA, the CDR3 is TGTGCCAGCAGCCAAACCCCCGGGACTAGCGGGAGCCATGAGCAGTTCTTC. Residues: CASSQTPGTSGSHEQFF.

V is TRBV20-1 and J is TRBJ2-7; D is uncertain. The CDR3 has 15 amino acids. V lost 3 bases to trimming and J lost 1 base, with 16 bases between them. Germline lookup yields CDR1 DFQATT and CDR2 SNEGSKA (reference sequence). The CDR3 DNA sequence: TGCAGTGCTAGTTCTACTCGCGTCCTTTCCTACGAGCAGTACTTC. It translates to CSASSTRVLSYEQYF.

CDR3 loop: CASSLGGEPWNEQFF. The CDR3 bases are TGCGCCAGCAGCTTGGGGGGGGAGCCGTGGAATGAGCAGTTCTTC. The rearrangement uses TRBV5-1 and TRBJ2-1, with D perhaps matching TRBD2 (6 bases). This CDR3 region has 15 residues. Per germline, CDR1 SGHRS and CDR2 YFSETQ. V lost 0 bases, J lost 7 bases, and 14 bases lay in between.

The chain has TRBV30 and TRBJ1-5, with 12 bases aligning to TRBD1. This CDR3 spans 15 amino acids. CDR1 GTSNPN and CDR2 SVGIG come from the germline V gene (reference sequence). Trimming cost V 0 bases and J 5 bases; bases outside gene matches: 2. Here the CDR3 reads CAWSVGTGGYQPQHF. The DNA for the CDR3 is TGTGCCTGGAGTGTGGGGACAGGGGGCTATCAGCCCCAGCATTTT.

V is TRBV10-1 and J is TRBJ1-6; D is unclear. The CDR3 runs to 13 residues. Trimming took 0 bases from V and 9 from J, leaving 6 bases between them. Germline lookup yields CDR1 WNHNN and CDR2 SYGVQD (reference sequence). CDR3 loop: CASSESGVSPLHF. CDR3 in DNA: TGCGCCAGCAGTGAGTCCGGAGTTTCACCCCTCCACTTT.